Below are 29 T cell receptor beta chains sequenced from a single sample in a study of a mutant IDH1 vaccine in newly diagnosed glioma. Only in-frame clones appear in the TCRdb table, and some are missing; sequencing was by immunoSEQ multiplex PCR. In the table there are 50,000 to 65,000 clones, about 90% of which are singletons. Their antigen targets remain unknown. This sample's time point: week 23, last vaccination. Doses of 300 ug of mutant IDH1 20-mer peptide were given with topical imiquimod. Material: PBMCs, obtained from a glioma patient whose treatment included an IDH1 peptide vaccine. The receptor set was obtained from a man between 40 and 49 years old with glioma.

The chain carries TRBV28 and TRBJ1-3; D is unclear. The CDR3 totals 13 residues. CDR1 and CDR2 from the germline V gene are MDHEN and SYDVKM. With 7 bases removed from V and 2 bases from J, the gap between germline ends came to 9 bases. The CDR3 DNA sequence: TGTGCCAGCATTCCCGGGCCTGGAAACACCATATATTTT. Encoded protein: CASIPGPGNTIYF.

This clone was recorded only once. The V and J genes are TRBV19 and TRBJ2-4; TRBD2 matches at 11 bases. This CDR3 has 15 amino acids. After removal of 1 base from V and 7 bases from J, the junction contained 3 bases not matched to a gene. The germline CDR1 and CDR2 sequences are LNHDA and SQIVND (reference sequence). The CDR3 is CASSIVTSGKNIQYF. CDR3 nucleotide sequence: TGTGCCAGTAGTATAGTGACTAGCGGGAAGAACATTCAGTACTTC.

The V gene is TRBV9, the J gene TRBJ2-7; D not certain. Between the trimmed V and J ends, which lost 5 bases and 1 base, there was a span of 13 bases. Germline CDR1 is SGDLS and CDR2 is YYNGEE. CDR3 length: 14 amino acids. DNA for the CDR3: TGTGCCAGCAGTGAAATGGTGGGATCCTACGAGCAGTACTTC. Protein: CASSEMVGSYEQYF.

The chain carries TRBV19 and TRBJ2-7; tentatively, D is TRBD1 or TRBD2 (6 bases each). The V end was cut by 9 bases, the J end by 5 bases, with 20 bases between. CDR1 is LNHDA, CDR2 SQIVND, per germline (reference sequence). The length of the CDR3 is 14 residues. CDR3 nucleotide sequence: TGTGCCAGCAGGATGGGTGGGGGGCGGAACGAGCAGTACTTC. It encodes CASRMGGGRNEQYF.

The chain carries TRBV7-9 and TRBJ2-3; D unresolved. V dropped 2 bases and J dropped 7 bases, with 13 bases sitting between them. The CDR3 consists of 14 residues. CDR1 is SEHNR, CDR2 FQNEAQ, per germline (reference sequence). CDR3 protein: CASSLSPLRNTQYF. The CDR3 nucleotides are TGTGCCAGCAGCTTATCACCCCTCAGGAATACGCAGTATTTT.

The chain links TRBV2 to TRBJ2-7; tentatively, D is TRBD1 or TRBD2 (5 bases each). The V end was cut by 7 bases, the J end by 0 bases, with 10 bases between. The CDR3 runs 13 residues. From germline, CDR1 is SNHLY and CDR2 FYNNEI. The DNA of the CDR3 is TGTGCCAGCATAGGGACGATCTCCTACGAGCAGTACTTC. Protein sequence: CASIGTISYEQYF.

The rearrangement joins TRBV7-2 to TRBJ2-7; no definite D call. CDR3 size: 13 residues. CDR1 and CDR2 (germline): SGHTA, FQGNSA. Between the trimmed V and J ends, which lost 3 bases and 2 bases, there was a span of 8 bases. The CDR3 reads CASSLAVTYEQYF. For the CDR3, the DNA is TGTGCCAGCAGCTTGGCAGTGACCTACGAGCAGTACTTC.

The chain joins TRBV19 to TRBJ1-1, with D possibly matching TRBD1 (5 bases). Trimming pared 7 bases from V and 3 bases from J, leaving 12 bases between. The CDR3 covers 13 residues. The germline CDR1 and CDR2 sequences are LNHDA and SQIVND (reference sequence). CDR3 amino acids: CASTLRVDTEAFF. The CDR3 DNA sequence: TGTGCCAGTACCCTCAGGGTGGACACTGAAGCTTTCTTT. The full variable domain, completed using reference TRBV19 and TRBJ1-1, is DGGITQSPKYLFRKEGQNVTLSCEQNLNHDAMYWYRQDPGQGLRLIYYSQIVNDFQKGDIAEGYSVSREKKESFPLTVTSAQKNPTAFYLCASTLRVDTEAFFGQGTRLTVV.

The CDR3 is CASSLAAGENSYNEQFF. Written as DNA, the CDR3 is TGTGCCAGCAGCTTAGCGGCGGGAGAGAATTCCTACAATGAGCAGTTCTTC. The chain couples TRBV7-9 to TRBJ2-1, with TRBD2 identical over 7 bases. Germline-derived CDR1 and CDR2 are SEHNR and FQNEAQ (reference sequence). The length of the CDR3 is 17 residues. V shed 0 bases and J 1 base; nucleotides not matched to a gene: 6.

The chain joins TRBV7-6 to TRBJ2-3; 9 bases line up with TRBD1. After removal of 4 bases from V and 0 bases from J, the junction contained 2 bases not matched to a gene. The CDR3 has 15 amino acids. Germline V CDR1 and CDR2: SGHVS, FNYEAQ. CDR3 amino acids: CASSSDRGSTDTQYF. The CDR3 nucleotides are TGTGCCAGCAGCTCCGACAGGGGGAGCACAGATACGCAGTATTTT.

In the case of this clone: An end of the junction does not agree with germline; a read error may underlie this. The chain carries TRBV2 and TRBJ2-4, with D perhaps matching TRBD1 or TRBD2 (5 bases each). This CDR3 is 12 amino acids long. The germline V gene encodes CDR1 SNHLY and CDR2 FYNNEI. In DNA form, the CDR3 reads TGTGCCAGCAGTGTAAACCGGGACCTTGGAGACTTC. Its protein is CASSVNRDLGDF. The whole variable domain, filled in from reference TRBV2 and TRBJ2-4, reads EPEVTQTPSHQVTQMGQEVILRCVPISNHLYFYWYRQILGQKVEFLVSFYNNEISEKSEIFDDQFSVERPDGSNFTLKIRSTKLEDSAMYFCASSVNRDLGDFGAGTRLSVL.

This chain connects TRBV7-2 to TRBJ2-5; tentatively, D is TRBD2 (6 bases). The CDR3 is 14 residues long. The germline V and J ends were trimmed by 4 bases and 5 bases, with 14 bases remaining between them. Germline CDR1 and CDR2: SGHTA and FQGNSA. The CDR3 loop reads CASSYNPGGETQYF. The CDR3 DNA reads as TGTGCCAGCAGCTATAACCCTGGAGGGGAGACCCAGTACTTC.

This clone was picked up a small number of times. J is TRBJ2-5 and V is TRBV28; TRBD1 aligns across 8 bases. V lost 4 bases to trimming and J lost 5 bases; unmatched junction nucleotides: 6. The CDR3 totals 14 residues. The germline gives CDR1 MDHEN, CDR2 SYDVKM. The DNA for the CDR3 is TGTGCCAGCAGTTCCCCGGACAGGGACGAGACCCAGTACTTC. Translation gives CASSSPDRDETQYF.

The chain joins TRBV4-3 to TRBJ1-1, with 11 bases matching TRBD1. This CDR3 has 17 amino acids. CDR1 LGHNA and CDR2 YSLEER come from the germline V gene. J was trimmed by 5 bases and V by 0 bases; bases with no gene match: 8. The CDR3 region has the DNA TGCGCCAGCAGCCAAGATTTGGGGACAGGGGGGTTGACTGAAGCTTTCTTT. Its translation is CASSQDLGTGGLTEAFF.

The chain joins TRBV7-2 to TRBJ1-2; 9 positions match TRBD1. After removal of 5 bases from V and 6 bases from J, the junction contained 10 bases not matched to a gene. CDR1 and CDR2 from the germline V gene are SGHTA and FQGNSA. The length of the CDR3 is 15 residues. Here the CDR3 DNA reads TGTGCCAGCAGCCTTAGATGGGGACAGGGTGATGGCTACACCTTC. As protein: CASSLRWGQGDGYTF.

The chain couples TRBV18 to TRBJ2-7; maybe TRBD1 (6 bases). Trimming pared 6 bases from V and 3 bases from J, leaving 15 bases between. This CDR3 region has 14 residues. Germline loops: CDR1 KGHSH, CDR2 LQKENI. CDR3 nucleotides: TGTGCCAGCTCCCCCCCGGCCAGGGGCTACGAGCAGTACTTC. It yields the protein CASSPPARGYEQYF. Combining the CDR3 with reference TRBV18 and TRBJ2-7 gives the whole variable domain NAGVMQNPRHLVRRRGQEARLRCSPMKGHSHVYWYRQLPEEGLKFMVYLQKENIIDESGMPKERFSAEFPKEGPSILRIQQVVRGDSAAYFCASSPPARGYEQYFGPGTRLTVT.

The chain couples TRBV27 to TRBJ2-6; 8 bases agree with TRBD2. The length of the CDR3 is 18 residues. CDR1 MNHEY and CDR2 SMNVEV come from the germline V gene (reference sequence). With V trimmed by 2 bases and J by 2 bases, 8 bases remained unmatched. This CDR3 reads CASSLMSGSSPGANVLTF. CDR3 bases: TGTGCCAGCAGTTTAATGAGCGGGAGTAGCCCTGGGGCCAACGTCCTGACTTTC.

This clone occurred a few times. The V gene is TRBV5-6, the J gene TRBJ1-2; possible D gene TRBD1, 6 bases. From germline, CDR1 is SGHDT and CDR2 YYEEEE. This CDR3 is 13 amino acids long. V lost 3 bases and J 6 bases, leaving 12 bases between the germline ends. Here the CDR3 reads CASSYGYRDGYTF. The CDR3, as DNA: TGTGCCAGCAGCTACGGTTACAGGGATGGCTACACCTTC.

The rearrangement links TRBV11-1 to TRBJ1-1; 8 bases line up with TRBD1. J lost 5 bases, V lost 4 bases, and 6 bases had no gene match. This CDR3 contains 14 residues. The germline gives CDR1 SGHAT, CDR2 FQDESV (reference sequence). Written as DNA, the CDR3 is TGTGCCAGCAGCTCGACAGGGGCGGGGACTGAAGCTTTCTTT. It encodes CASSSTGAGTEAFF. Full variable domain (missing parts from reference TRBV11-1 and TRBJ1-1): EAEVAQSPRYKITEKSQAVAFWCDPISGHATLYWYRQILGQGPELLVQFQDESVVDDSQLPKDRFSAERLKGVDSTLKIQPAELGDSAMYLCASSSTGAGTEAFFGQGTRLTVV.

This chain links TRBV18 with TRBJ2-5, with D perhaps TRBD1 (6 bases). Trimming took off 3 bases at V and 7 bases at J, with 21 bases between the two ends. The CDR3 runs 16 residues. The germline gives CDR1 KGHSH, CDR2 LQKENI. This CDR3 reads CASSPPSQGLRGTQYF. The CDR3 DNA reads TGTGCCAGCTCACCGCCCTCACAGGGATTAAGGGGGACCCAGTACTTC.

This chain uses TRBV5-1 with TRBJ2-3; 13 bases are shared with TRBD2. The CDR3 length is 16 residues. With 4 bases clipped from V and 4 bases from J, the junction kept 6 bases outside the gene matches. Looked up from germline, CDR1 is SGHRS and CDR2 is YFSETQ. This CDR3 is CASSRRTSGSPDTQYF. The CDR3 region has the DNA TGCGCCAGCAGCAGGAGGACTAGCGGGAGTCCAGATACGCAGTATTTT.

V is TRBV4-2 and J is TRBJ2-2; 7 bases fit TRBD2. The CDR3 contains 15 residues. From germline, CDR1 is LGHNA and CDR2 YNFKEQ. After removal of 1 base from V and 3 bases from J, the junction contained 2 bases not matched to a gene. In nucleotides, the CDR3 is TGTGCCAGCAGCCAAGGCCTAGCGGACACCGGGGAGCTGTTTTTT. Translated, it gives CASSQGLADTGELFF.

This clone came up once. The rearrangement links TRBV25-1 to TRBJ2-1; D possibly corresponds to TRBD2 (6 bases). Between the trimmed V and J ends, which lost 4 bases and 6 bases, there was a span of 10 bases. The CDR3 is 13 residues long. Germline CDR1 and CDR2: MGHDK and SYGVNS. CDR3 in amino acids: CASSVTGGNEQFF. As DNA, the CDR3 is TGTGCCAGCAGTGTCACCGGGGGCAATGAGCAGTTCTTC.

The chain has TRBV28 and TRBJ2-7; D may be TRBD2 (5 bases). Trimming cost V 6 bases and J 4 bases, with 13 bases left between them. CDR3 length: 13 residues. Germline CDR1 and CDR2: MDHEN and SYDVKM. DNA for the CDR3: TGTGCCAGCAGGTTGAGGGATCCGTACGAGCAGTACTTC. Encoded protein: CASRLRDPYEQYF.

This clone was counted only a few times. The chain links TRBV19 to TRBJ1-4, with 9 positions matching TRBD1. V lost 7 bases, J lost 5 bases, and 11 bases stayed unmatched. The germline V gene encodes CDR1 LNHDA and CDR2 SQIVND (reference sequence). The CDR3 totals 16 residues. The CDR3, as DNA: TGTGCCAGTACTTTTTCCCGGGACAGGGTAAATGAAAAACTGTTTTTT. Translation: CASTFSRDRVNEKLFF. The variable domain in full, with the rest retrieved from reference TRBV19 and TRBJ1-4, is DGGITQSPKYLFRKEGQNVTLSCEQNLNHDAMYWYRQDPGQGLRLIYYSQIVNDFQKGDIAEGYSVSREKKESFPLTVTSAQKNPTAFYLCASTFSRDRVNEKLFFGSGTQLSVL.

This chain uses TRBV15 with TRBJ1-1, with D possibly TRBD1 on 6 matching bases. V lost 4 bases and J lost 1, with 13 bases in between. The length of the CDR3 is 15 residues. Looked up from germline, CDR1 is LNHNV and CDR2 is YYDKDF (reference sequence). This chain's CDR3 is CATSTRWGQNTEAFF. As DNA, the CDR3 is TGTGCCACCAGCACTCGATGGGGGCAGAACACTGAAGCTTTCTTT.

This rearrangement joins TRBV5-6 to TRBJ1-2; D is undetermined. The CDR3 contains 13 residues. Trimming removed 2 bases from V and 8 bases from J, with 13 bases in between. Germline lookup yields CDR1 SGHDT and CDR2 YYEEEE. CDR3: CASSFSISSGYTF. Written as DNA, the CDR3 is TGTGCCAGCAGCTTCAGTATCTCTAGCGGCTACACCTTC.

This clone has just a few counts. This chain links TRBV19 with TRBJ1-4; TRBD1 might be the D (5 bases). This CDR3 comprises 15 residues. The germline CDR1 and CDR2 sequences are LNHDA and SQIVND (reference sequence). V shed 6 bases and J shed 8 bases, with 19 bases lying between them. The CDR3 coding sequence is TGTGCCAGTAGCGATCGGGCCAACCAGGGCGAAAAACTGTTTTTT. Residues: CASSDRANQGEKLFF.

V and J are TRBV6-6 and TRBJ2-7; 8 bases are shared with TRBD2. The CDR3 consists of 15 residues. With 0 bases clipped from V and 2 bases from J, the junction kept 3 bases outside the gene matches. CDR1 MNHNY and CDR2 SVGAGI come from the germline V gene (reference sequence). This chain's CDR3 is CASSYSVAGTYEQYF. DNA of the CDR3: TGTGCCAGCAGTTACTCGGTAGCGGGGACCTACGAGCAGTACTTC.